Sequencing of this TCR beta chain was carried out in a study of blood T cell repertoires in COVID-19. Across the whole study: The origin of the acute and convalescent COVID-19 samples was the United States, Italy and Spain.

The CDR3 runs 16 residues. Germline V CDR1 and CDR2: SGHDN, FVKESK. The ends were cut back, 3 bases at V and 4 bases at J, with 18 bases in the middle. Authors' processing steps: Reference gene primers were amplified, and this amplification served to estimate nucleated cell counts. The method was immunoSEQ multiplex PCR; TCRdb's version includes in-frame clones alone and lacks a portion of them. From that table come the V and J calls and clone size; the DNA was used to work out D and trimming. The sample has more than 250,000 clones; around 82% are singletons. The origin of this receptor is a woman aged 50 to 60 with acute or convalescent COVID-19. V and J are TRBV14 and TRBJ2-5; D is unclear. Sample: peripheral blood. This chain's CDR3 is CASSQGQSHQRETQYF. DNA of the CDR3: TGTGCCAGCAGCCAGGGCCAGTCCCACCAAAGAGAGACCCAGTACTTC.